This T cell receptor (beta chain) was recovered during a study of cytomegalovirus exposure and HLA in healthy donors. Study-wide context: Across a few hundred genotyped donors, around 80% landed in the Caucasian-associated ancestry cluster. Study-level points and caveats: Reports showed the classifier diagnosing cytomegalovirus status with high specificity and sensitivity. Later analysis demonstrated an association between a missense DCLRE1C variant and TCR beta V- and J-gene trimming. Accurate HLA-A and HLA-B prediction from TCR beta sequences was reported for most subjects.

For this clone: Its target is not known.

13 Jbeta primers and 60 Vbeta primers were used for the PCR. Generated by immunoSEQ multiplex PCR, the TCRdb table keeps only in-frame clones and is missing some. This table has roughly 120,000 clones, about 73% appearing once. Trimming removed 3 bases at V and 0 bases at J, with 6 bases between. This CDR3 is 13 amino acids long. Germline assignment: CDR1 SGHTA and CDR2 FQGTGA. The clonotype originates from a woman aged 30 to 39 in good health and CMV-seronegative. The rearrangement links TRBV7-3 to TRBJ2-7; D is uncertain. The sequenced sample was PBMCs. CDR3 DNA sequence: TGTGCCAGCAGCTTTGGCTCCTCCTACGAGCAGTACTTC. Residues: CASSFGSSYEQYF.